Below, 3 T cell receptor beta chains from the same sample are listed, as sequenced in a study of OX40 agonist ivuxolimab in advanced cancers. Data came from immunoSEQ multiplex PCR; TCRdb stores just in-frame clones and leaves some out. Of tens of thousands of clones in the sample, about 93% were seen once. The specimen comprised CD4+ or CD8+ T cells sorted from blood, sampled in a trial of the OX40 agonist ivuxolimab. These receptors originate from an adult with an advanced solid tumor such as melanoma, head and neck, liver or kidney cancer.

The chain has TRBV7-8 and TRBJ1-3; D remains ambiguous. V lost 1 base to trimming and J lost 4 bases, with 8 bases between them. Germline V gene sequence: CDR1 SGHVS, CDR2 FQNEAQ. This CDR3 is built from 14 residues. CDR3 DNA sequence: TGTGCCAGCAGCTTAGTACCGCCGGGAAACACCATATATTTT. Translated, it gives CASSLVPPGNTIYF.

This rearrangement joins TRBV28 to TRBJ2-7; D is unresolved. Germline CDR1 and CDR2: MDHEN and SYDVKM. Trimming stripped 8 bases from V and 2 bases from J, with 7 bases between. CDR3 length: 11 residues. The CDR3 coding sequence is TGTGCCAGCCGGAGCCCCTACGAGCAGTACTTC. Translation: CASRSPYEQYF. Combining the CDR3 with reference TRBV28 and TRBJ2-7 gives the whole variable domain DVKVTQSSRYLVKRTGEKVFLECVQDMDHENMFWYRQDPGLGLRLIYFSYDVKMKEKGDIPEGYSVSREKKERFSLILESASTNQTSMYLCASRSPYEQYFGPGTRLTVT.

The chain is built from TRBV7-3 and TRBJ1-1, with D possibly being TRBD1 (5 bases). The CDR3 contains 16 residues. Germline V gene lookup returns CDR1 SGHTA and CDR2 FQGTGA. V gave up 2 bases and J gave up 0 bases, with 13 bases separating them. In nucleotides, the CDR3 is TGTGCCAGCAGCTTAGGGACGGGCAGCGTGAACACTGAAGCTTTCTTT. Amino acid sequence: CASSLGTGSVNTEAFF.